One sample yielded the 28 T cell receptor beta chains listed below, sequenced in a study of shared clonotypes between healthy human individuals. Clones were read by immunoSEQ multiplex PCR, and TCRdb kept only the in-frame ones, dropping some. Among roughly 1 million clones listed, around 76% were seen once. The sequenced sample was memory CD4+ T cells sorted from blood. Subset specified: CD45RA-negative fraction. These receptors all come from a man in his late teens or twenties in good health.

The genes are TRBV7-8 and TRBJ1-4; D might be TRBD1 (5 bases). CDR3 size: 12 residues. The ends were cut back, 1 base at V and 12 bases at J, with 9 bases in the middle. Germline-derived CDR1 and CDR2 are SGHVS and FQNEAQ. The CDR3 region is CASSLVKGQLFF. DNA of the CDR3: TGTGCCAGCAGCTTAGTAAAGGGGCAACTGTTTTTT.

V usage is TRBV27 and J usage is TRBJ1-1; D gene unclear. Trimming took off 6 bases at V and 7 bases at J, with 18 bases between the two ends. This CDR3 is 14 amino acids long. Germline CDR1 reads MNHEY; CDR2 reads SMNVEV (reference sequence). The CDR3 region is CASSRMASGREAFF. The CDR3 nucleotides are TGTGCCAGCAGCCGCATGGCTTCAGGCCGTGAAGCTTTCTTT.

The gene calls are TRBV29-1 and TRBJ2-7; D is possibly TRBD2 (5 bases). The germline V and J ends were trimmed by 8 bases and 3 bases, with 11 bases remaining between them. Germline V gene lookup returns CDR1 SQVTM and CDR2 ANQGSEA. This CDR3 is 11 amino acids long. The CDR3: CSIRDNYEQYF. The CDR3 bases are TGCAGCATCCGGGATAACTACGAGCAGTACTTC.

The rearrangement links TRBV7-2 to TRBJ2-1; D unclear. Germline V gene lookup returns CDR1 SGHTA and CDR2 FQGNSA. V gave up 4 bases and J gave up 8 bases, with 12 bases separating them. The length of the CDR3 is 13 residues. CDR3: CASSSDFWDEQFF. In nucleotides, the CDR3 is TGTGCCAGCAGCTCCGACTTCTGGGATGAGCAGTTCTTC.

In regard to this clone: Other DNA sequences in this sample translate to the same CDR3. V usage is TRBV10-3 and J usage is TRBJ2-5; TRBD1 might be the D (6 bases). Germline CDR1 reads ENHRY; CDR2 reads SYGVKD. V shed 4 bases and J shed 1 base, with 7 bases lying between them. The CDR3 spans 13 residues. The CDR3 sequence: CAISAGVQETQYF. The CDR3 nucleotides read TGTGCCATCAGTGCAGGGGTCCAAGAGACCCAGTACTTC.

The sample holds a few counts of this clone. This specimen includes other DNA sequences encoding the same CDR3. The J gene is TRBJ2-5, the V gene TRBV13, with TRBD1 identical over 7 bases. With V trimmed by 4 bases and J by 5 bases, 13 bases remained unmatched. The CDR3 spans 16 residues. Germline V gene sequence: CDR1 PRHDT, CDR2 FYEKMQ (reference sequence). CDR3 amino acids: CASSSTTEGAGETQYF. CDR3 sequence (DNA): TGTGCCAGCAGCTCCACGACTGAGGGGGCAGGGGAGACCCAGTACTTC.

This clone appeared once. The chain carries TRBV2 and TRBJ1-1, with TRBD1 matching 7 bases. The CDR3 consists of 14 residues. Germline CDR1 is SNHLY and CDR2 is FYNNEI. J was trimmed by 4 bases and V by 7 bases; bases with no gene match: 9. Here the CDR3 reads CASTIQGLATEAFF. In nucleotides, the CDR3 is TGTGCCAGCACAATACAGGGGTTAGCCACTGAAGCTTTCTTT.

This chain joins TRBV6-1 and TRBJ1-6, with TRBD1 identical over 7 bases. From germline, CDR1 is MNHNS and CDR2 SASEGT. This CDR3 region has 17 residues. After removal of 2 bases from V and 6 bases from J, the junction contained 10 bases not matched to a gene. The CDR3 reads CASSERSSGGRNSPLHF. In DNA form, the CDR3 reads TGTGCCAGCAGTGAAAGAAGTTCAGGGGGTCGTAATTCACCCCTCCACTTT.

V and J are TRBV9 and TRBJ1-6; D is undetermined. V lost 0 bases to trimming and J lost 9 bases, with 7 bases between them. The CDR3 has 13 amino acids. Germline loops: CDR1 SGDLS, CDR2 YYNGEE. This CDR3 is CASSVGGVSPLHF. CDR3 DNA: TGTGCCAGCAGCGTAGGAGGAGTTTCACCCCTCCACTTT.

The chain is built from TRBV10-3 and TRBJ1-2, with a tentative D call TRBD1 (6 bases). This CDR3 spans 17 amino acids. Per germline, CDR1 ENHRY and CDR2 SYGVKD. The ends were cut back, 8 bases at V and 2 bases at J, with 24 bases in the middle. In nucleotides, the CDR3 is TGTGCCATCGCGGCGGGGGCAGAAAGGGACCTGAACTATGGCTACACCTTC. It specifies CAIAAGAERDLNYGYTF.

Turning to this clone: This may come from a read error, since a much larger clone is one base off. The chain carries TRBV11-2 and TRBJ2-7, with 8 bases lining up with TRBD1. Losses at the gene ends were 4 bases for V and 3 bases for J; bases not matched to a gene: 2. Germline V gives CDR1 SGHAT, CDR2 FQNNGV. CDR3 length: 13 residues. This CDR3 is CASSSGQGYEQYF. The CDR3 region has the DNA TGTGCCAGCAGCTCCGGACAGGGCTACGAGCAGTACTTC.

V usage is TRBV5-6 and J usage is TRBJ2-3, with 13 bases identical to TRBD2. CDR1 is SGHDT and CDR2 is YYEEEE in the germline V gene. The V segment lost 4 bases and the J segment 11 bases; nucleotides outside the gene matches: 7. The CDR3 is made up of 14 amino acids. The CDR3 loop reads CASSLGLAGRGQYF. CDR3 sequence (DNA): TGTGCCAGCAGCCTGGGACTAGCGGGAAGGGGGCAGTATTTT. Full variable domain (missing parts from reference TRBV5-6 and TRBJ2-3): DAGVTQSPTHLIKTRGQQVTLRCSPKSGHDTVSWYQQALGQGPQFIFQYYEEEERQRGNFPDRFSGHQFPNYSSELNVNALLLGDSALYLCASSLGLAGRGQYFGPGTRLTVL.

This chain links TRBV7-9 with TRBJ2-5, with a weak D call TRBD1 (6 bases). CDR1 is SEHNR, CDR2 FQNEAQ, per germline (reference sequence). The ends were cut back, 1 base at V and 4 bases at J, with 19 bases in the middle. The CDR3 loop spans 17 amino acids. In nucleotides, the CDR3 is TGTGCCAGCAGCTTAGGTTCTGGGACAAGGGCAGCAGAGACCCAGTACTTC. Protein product: CASSLGSGTRAAETQYF.

This sequence joins TRBV6-5 and TRBJ2-2; a possible D gene is TRBD1 (5 bases). The V gene's germline CDR1 is MNHEY and CDR2 SVGAGI. Trimming stripped 4 bases from V and 0 bases from J, with 9 bases between. The CDR3 contains 15 residues. CDR3 region: CASSFLGANTGELFF. CDR3 in DNA: TGTGCCAGCAGTTTTTTAGGGGCGAACACCGGGGAGCTGTTTTTT.

There are a few counts of this clone. Other nucleotide sequences in the sample specify the same CDR3. This chain joins TRBV5-4 and TRBJ2-7; D perhaps matches TRBD1 (5 bases). This CDR3 is built from 12 residues. V lost 3 bases to trimming and J lost 5 bases, with 9 bases between them. The germline gives CDR1 SGHNT, CDR2 YYREEE (reference sequence). The CDR3 reads CASSYDRNEQYF. The CDR3 DNA is TGTGCCAGCAGCTATGACAGAAACGAGCAGTACTTC.

The rearrangement joins TRBV4-2 to TRBJ2-2, with TRBD1 matching 8 bases. The trim removed 0 bases at V and 6 bases at J, leaving 3 bases unmatched. There are 15 residues in the CDR3. CDR1 and CDR2 (germline): LGHNA, YNFKEQ. The CDR3 loop reads CASSQELQGAGELFF. The CDR3 DNA sequence: TGTGCCAGCAGCCAAGAGTTACAGGGGGCCGGGGAGCTGTTTTTT.

The chain is built from TRBV18 and TRBJ1-1; D gene ambiguous. Germline values: CDR1 KGHSH, CDR2 LQKENI. CDR3 size: 14 residues. V lost 4 bases, J lost 5 bases, and 14 bases lay in between. The chain's CDR3 is CASSQKKDGTEAFF. For the CDR3, the DNA is TGTGCCAGCTCACAGAAGAAGGACGGGACTGAAGCTTTCTTT.

Regarding this clone: Other DNA sequences within the sample encode an identical CDR3. The gene calls are TRBV6-5 and TRBJ1-1, with unresolved D. The CDR3 has 13 residues. CDR1 MNHEY and CDR2 SVGAGI come from the germline V gene. Trimming removed 2 bases at V and 1 base at J, with 5 bases between. CDR3 region: CASSYKQNTEAFF. CDR3 nucleotides: TGTGCCAGCAGTTACAAGCAGAACACTGAAGCTTTCTTT.

V and J are TRBV7-9 and TRBJ1-6, with a possible D match to TRBD1 (5 bases). Germline lookup yields CDR1 SEHNR and CDR2 FQNEAQ (reference sequence). Trimming stripped 5 bases from V and 9 bases from J, with 17 bases between. The CDR3 has 15 amino acids. The CDR3 coding sequence is TGTGCCAGCAGCCGGGACCCCGGGAAAGGTTCACCCCTCCACTTT. Encoded protein: CASSRDPGKGSPLHF.

This rearrangement joins TRBV6-5 to TRBJ2-7; possibly TRBD2 for D (6 bases). Trimming removed 6 bases at V and 6 bases at J, with 18 bases between. Germline CDR1 reads MNHEY; CDR2 reads SVGAGI. The CDR3 is made up of 14 amino acids. This chain's CDR3 is CASSSRREAGEQYF. In DNA form, the CDR3 reads TGTGCCAGCAGCTCTCGGAGGGAGGCCGGCGAGCAGTACTTC.

Turning to this clone: Other DNA sequences in the sample encode the same CDR3. The chain is built from TRBV7-2 and TRBJ2-5, with D unclear. The germline V gene encodes CDR1 SGHTA and CDR2 FQGNSA. The CDR3 is 12 amino acids. The V and J ends lost 3 bases and 3 bases respectively, with 5 bases between them. CDR3: CASSFQEETQYF. The CDR3 bases are TGTGCCAGCAGCTTCCAGGAAGAGACCCAGTACTTC. Based on the CDR3 plus reference TRBV7-2 and TRBJ2-5, the full variable domain is GAGVSQSPSNKVTEKGKDVELRCDPISGHTALYWYRQSLGQGLEFLIYFQGNSAPDKSGLPSDRFSAERTGGSVSTLTIQRTQQEDSAVYLCASSFQEETQYFGPGTRLLVL.

The chain is built from TRBV25-1 and TRBJ2-7, with 10 bases identical to TRBD1. Germline values: CDR1 MGHDK, CDR2 SYGVNS. This CDR3 has 16 amino acids. J gave up 5 bases and V 0 bases, and 7 bases lay outside the gene matches. The CDR3 region is CASSEYPGQGVHEQYF. DNA of the CDR3: TGTGCCAGCAGTGAATACCCTGGACAGGGGGTACACGAGCAGTACTTC.

The chain couples TRBV18 to TRBJ2-5; no definite D call. V was trimmed by 3 bases and J by 1 base, leaving 9 bases between them. This CDR3 region has 14 residues. Germline-derived CDR1 and CDR2 are KGHSH and LQKENI. DNA for the CDR3: TGTGCCAGCTCACCCGCCGCTTCCCAAGAGACCCAGTACTTC. Its translation is CASSPAASQETQYF.

This chain links TRBV5-1 with TRBJ2-1, with 9 bases identical to TRBD1. Germline CDR1 and CDR2: SGHRS and YFSETQ. Losses at the gene ends were 4 bases for V and 9 bases for J; bases not matched to a gene: 11. The CDR3 runs to 15 residues. The CDR3 protein is CASSPGQGNDGEQFF. The CDR3 coding sequence is TGCGCCAGCAGCCCGGGACAGGGCAACGACGGTGAGCAGTTCTTC.

This chain joins TRBV7-2 and TRBJ2-1; tentatively, D is TRBD2 (6 bases). The CDR3 loop spans 15 amino acids. The germline gives CDR1 SGHTA, CDR2 FQGNSA. Deletions cut 5 bases from V and 4 bases from J, with 15 bases between. The DNA of the CDR3 is TGTGCCAGCAGCCTGCGGGGCCGACTTTACAATGAGCAGTTCTTC. The encoded protein is CASSLRGRLYNEQFF.

This rearrangement joins TRBV18 to TRBJ1-2; 8 bases are shared with TRBD1. With V trimmed by 3 bases and J by 2 bases, 5 bases remained unmatched. Germline V gene sequence: CDR1 KGHSH, CDR2 LQKENI. The CDR3 is 15 residues long. This chain's CDR3 is CASSPDRGGNYGYTF. CDR3 DNA sequence: TGTGCCAGCTCACCTGACAGGGGTGGGAACTATGGCTACACCTTC.

This rearrangement joins TRBV2 to TRBJ1-6, with a weak D call TRBD1 (5 bases). The length of the CDR3 is 13 residues. Germline V gene lookup returns CDR1 SNHLY and CDR2 FYNNEI. The germline V and J ends were trimmed by 6 bases and 4 bases, with 7 bases remaining between them. The CDR3 sequence is CASRGGYNSPLHF. In DNA, the CDR3 is TGTGCCAGCAGGGGGGGTTATAATTCACCCCTCCACTTT. Supplemented by reference TRBV2 and TRBJ1-6, the full variable domain reads EPEVTQTPSHQVTQMGQEVILRCVPISNHLYFYWYRQILGQKVEFLVSFYNNEISEKSEIFDDQFSVERPDGSNFTLKIRSTKLEDSAMYFCASRGGYNSPLHFGNGTRLTVT.

The V call is TRBV11-2, the J call TRBJ2-1, with 12 nucleotides matching TRBD2. The germline CDR1 and CDR2 sequences are SGHAT and FQNNGV. V gave up 8 bases and J gave up 9 bases; unmatched junction bases: 8. The CDR3 runs to 14 residues. In DNA form, the CDR3 reads TGTGCCAGCCTGACTAGCGGGAGACTAAGTGAGCAGTTCTTC. It encodes CASLTSGRLSEQFF. Looking up the rest from reference TRBV11-2 and TRBJ2-1 gives the full variable domain: EAGVAQSPRYKIIEKRQSVAFWCNPISGHATLYWYQQILGQGPKLLIQFQNNGVVDDSQLPKDRFSAERLKGVDSTLKIQPAKLEDSAVYLCASLTSGRLSEQFFGPGTRLTVL.